A single sample is the source of the 15 T cell receptor beta chains below, sequenced in a study of regulatory T cells in long-lasting Graves disease. Construction of TCR beta libraries relied on iRepertoire HTBI primers and on Arm-PCR targeting CDR3 regions. TCRdb passed the multiplex PCR reads through MiXCR, listing each CDR3 protein once. The data contain around 500,000 distinct CDR3 sequences, 9.5% to 15% of them singletons. This sample's time point: newly diagnosed GD, antithyroid drugs for less than 3 months. PBMCs were the source of the RNA used for TCR sequencing. This sample also appeared in a second study, on T cells in Graves' hyperthyroidism and ophthalmopathy.

Sequencing used peripheral blood mononuclear cells (PBMCs), obtained at new diagnosis, from a patient treated with antithyroid drugs. The receptors shown here come from a woman younger than 45 with Graves disease.

The chain recombines TRBV6-1 with TRBJ1-1, with D perhaps matching TRBD1 (5 bases). The V and J ends lost 5 bases and 0 bases respectively, with 10 bases between them. Germline V gives CDR1 MNHNS, CDR2 SASEGT. This CDR3 has 14 amino acids. CDR3 sequence: CASSRQYMNTEAFF. The CDR3 region has the DNA TGTGCCAGCAGTCGACAGTATATGAACACTGAAGCTTTCTTT.

At least ten counts were recorded for this clonotype. The chain recombines TRBV24-1 with TRBJ1-1; no firm D call. CDR1 and CDR2 from the germline V gene are KGHDR and SFDVKD. This CDR3 contains 13 residues. The V end was cut by 2 bases, the J end by 8 bases, with 11 bases between. CDR3 coding DNA: TGTGCCACCAGTGATTCGAAAAACTGGGAAGCTTTCTTT. Its protein product is CATSDSKNWEAFF.

This clonotype was counted many times. V gene TRBV15 combines with J gene TRBJ2-7, with TRBD2 as a possible D gene (5 bases). Germline V gene sequence: CDR1 LNHNV, CDR2 YYDKDF (reference sequence). This CDR3 comprises 16 residues. Trimming took off 0 bases at V and 0 bases at J, with 12 bases between the two ends. Here the CDR3 DNA reads TGTGCCACCAGCAGAGATTTTGGAGACTACTCCTACGAGCAGTACTTC. This codes for CATSRDFGDYSYEQYF.

This clonotype was observed at least ten times. The chain combines TRBV15 with TRBJ2-1, with D possibly being TRBD1 (6 bases). Germline V CDR1 and CDR2: LNHNV, YYDKDF (reference sequence). V was trimmed by 2 bases and J by 4 bases, leaving 12 bases between them. CDR3 length: 15 amino acids. The CDR3: CATSRRTDAYNEQFF. In DNA form, the CDR3 reads TGTGCCACCAGCAGACGGACAGATGCTTACAATGAGCAGTTCTTC. Complete variable domain (other parts from reference TRBV15 and TRBJ2-1): DAMVIQNPRYQVTQFGKPVTLSCSQTLNHNVMYWYQQKSSQAPKLLFHYYDKDFNNEADTPDNFQSRRPNTSFCFLDIRSPGLGDTAMYLCATSRRTDAYNEQFFGPGTRLTVL.

The chain uses TRBV6-2 or TRBV6-3 and TRBJ2-5; D is perhaps TRBD1 (6 bases). Trimming took off 8 bases at V and 4 bases at J, with 8 bases between the two ends. CDR1 and CDR2 from the germline V gene are MNHEY and SVGEGT. This CDR3 has 11 residues. The CDR3 protein is CASLRGETQYF. CDR3 bases: TGTGCCAGCCTCAGGGGAGAGACCCAGTACTTC.

This clonotype has a count of ten or more. The chain has TRBV28 and TRBJ2-7; D may be TRBD2 (5 bases). Trimming took off 4 bases at V and 12 bases at J, with 16 bases between the two ends. This CDR3 is built from 12 residues. The germline V gene encodes CDR1 MDHEN and CDR2 SYDVKM. The CDR3 DNA is TGTGCCAGCAGTTCGTATCCAAATCGGGGGTACTTC. This sequence encodes CASSSYPNRGYF.

Ten or more counts support this clonotype. This CDR3 is CASIPVWTSGRENIQYF. In DNA form, the CDR3 reads TGTGCCAGCATCCCCGTATGGACTAGCGGGAGGGAAAACATTCAGTACTTC. The J gene is TRBJ2-5, the V gene TRBV12-3 or TRBV12-4; 15 positions agree with TRBD2. The DNA matches TRBJ2-4 better at its end, which makes the J call doubtful. This CDR3 is built from 17 residues.

This clonotype was found many times. The chain couples TRBV14 to TRBJ1-6; D is unclear. This CDR3 has 16 amino acids. V was shortened by 0 bases and J by 8 bases, with 14 bases between the two germline ends. Germline CDR1 and CDR2: SGHDN and FVKESK. The CDR3 coding sequence is TGTGCCAGCAGCCAAGATACTCGTTTGGTCTATTCACCCCTCCACTTT. Amino acid sequence: CASSQDTRLVYSPLHF.

This clonotype was recorded many times. The V gene is TRBV12-3 or TRBV12-4, the J gene TRBJ2-2; possibly TRBD1 for D (6 bases). Trimming removed 6 bases at V and 2 bases at J, with 10 bases between. This CDR3 spans 14 amino acids. CDR3 residues: CASRTGVNTGELFF. CDR3 bases: TGTGCCAGCAGGACAGGAGTAAACACCGGGGAGCTGTTTTTT.

This clonotype has at least ten counts. The genes are TRBV2 and TRBJ2-4; tentatively, D is TRBD1 (5 bases). CDR3 length: 12 amino acids. Trimming took off 2 bases at V and 13 bases at J, with 12 bases between the two ends. Germline assignment: CDR1 SNHLY and CDR2 FYNNEI. Here the CDR3 reads CASSENLGVQYF. The CDR3 coding sequence is TGTGCCAGCAGTGAAAACCTAGGGGTGCAGTACTTC.

The chain joins TRBV15 to TRBJ2-2; the D gene is possibly TRBD1 (6 bases). V was cut by 5 bases and J by 0 bases, with 13 bases left in between. CDR1 LNHNV and CDR2 YYDKDF come from the germline V gene (reference sequence). The length of the CDR3 is 16 residues. The CDR3 region has the DNA TGTGCCACCAGCGCCCGGGACACCACGAACACCGGGGAGCTGTTTTTT. Its protein product is CATSARDTTNTGELFF. Filled out from reference TRBV15 and TRBJ2-2, the complete variable domain reads DAMVIQNPRYQVTQFGKPVTLSCSQTLNHNVMYWYQQKSSQAPKLLFHYYDKDFNNEADTPDNFQSRRPNTSFCFLDIRSPGLGDTAMYLCATSARDTTNTGELFFGEGSRLTVL.

This chain links TRBV5-1 with TRBJ2-3; D perhaps matches TRBD1 (5 bases). The CDR3 is 14 residues long. From germline, CDR1 is SGHRS and CDR2 YFSETQ. V lost 5 bases and J lost 6, with 16 bases in between. The CDR3 reads CASSPMGPGDTQYF. As DNA, the CDR3 is TGCGCCAGCAGTCCCATGGGCCCAGGGGATACGCAGTATTTT.

V is TRBV7-2 and J is TRBJ2-7; possible D gene TRBD1, 6 bases. V shed 5 bases and J shed 5 bases, with 10 bases lying between them. Germline lookup yields CDR1 SGHTA and CDR2 FQGNSA. This CDR3 spans 12 amino acids. The CDR3 DNA reads TGTGCCAGCAGCAGATACAGGGACGAGCAGTACTTC. It is translated as CASSRYRDEQYF.

This clonotype was found many times. The chain links TRBV6-6 to TRBJ2-1; D not certain. CDR3 length: 12 amino acids. V gave up 0 bases and J gave up 11 bases, with 8 bases separating them. The V gene's germline CDR1 is MNHNY and CDR2 SVGAGI (reference sequence). CDR3 residues: CASSYSHRKQFF. Written as DNA, the CDR3 is TGTGCCAGCAGTTACTCGCATCGTAAGCAGTTCTTC.

The table lists this clonotype with many counts. The J gene is TRBJ2-7, the V gene TRBV6-1; 10 bases agree with TRBD2. The germline gives CDR1 MNHNS, CDR2 SASEGT. There are 15 residues in the CDR3. Losses at the gene ends were 6 bases for V and 0 bases for J; bases not matched to a gene: 5. The CDR3 spells CASRTPSGSSYEQYF. Here the CDR3 DNA reads TGTGCCAGCAGGACGCCTAGCGGGAGCTCCTACGAGCAGTACTTC.